Listed here are 9 T cell receptor beta chains from one sample, sequenced in a study of shared clonotypes between healthy human individuals. Repertoires were generated with immunoSEQ multiplex PCR, while TCRdb's copy carries only in-frame clones and drops some. The sample yields some 2.1 million clones, 85% to 95% seen once. The specimen was naive CD4+ T cells sorted from blood. The subset denotes: CD45RA+ positively selected. Receptors were obtained from a man between 18 and 35 years old in good health.

This sequence joins TRBV5-1 and TRBJ2-1, with TRBD2 identical over 12 bases. V gave up 5 bases and J gave up 1 base; unmatched junction bases: 4. CDR1 is SGHRS and CDR2 is YFSETQ in the germline V gene. The CDR3 is 16 residues long. CDR3 protein: CASSPGLAGSYNEQFF. CDR3 DNA sequence: TGCGCCAGCAGTCCCGGACTAGCGGGGTCCTACAATGAGCAGTTCTTC.

This chain uses TRBV30 with TRBJ1-1; D call uncertain. Trimming stripped 5 bases from V and 3 bases from J, with 10 bases between. Germline V gene sequence: CDR1 GTSNPN, CDR2 SVGIG (reference sequence). The CDR3 totals 12 residues. CDR3: CAWDPGDTEAFF. DNA of the CDR3: TGTGCCTGGGACCCGGGAGACACTGAAGCTTTCTTT.

The rearrangement joins TRBV27 to TRBJ1-2, with D perhaps matching TRBD1 (5 bases). Germline V lookup: CDR1 MNHEY, CDR2 SMNVEV (reference sequence). V was trimmed by 0 bases and J by 4 bases, leaving 12 bases between them. This CDR3 region has 15 residues. CDR3 loop: CASSLSTVGGYGYTF. CDR3 sequence (DNA): TGTGCCAGCAGTTTATCCACAGTTGGGGGCTATGGCTACACCTTC.

The V and J genes are TRBV29-1 and TRBJ2-7, with 11 nucleotides matching TRBD1. The CDR3 covers 15 residues. Germline V gene sequence: CDR1 SQVTM, CDR2 ANQGSEA. Trimming cost V 0 bases and J 0 bases; bases outside gene matches: 1. CDR3 protein: CSVEDGTGGSYEQYF. CDR3 nucleotides: TGCAGCGTTGAAGATGGGACAGGGGGCTCCTACGAGCAGTACTTC.

The chain is built from TRBV30 and TRBJ2-1; TRBD2 matches 7 bases. The length of the CDR3 is 13 residues. V was pared by 4 bases and J by 1 base, with 1 base of the junction left unmatched. CDR1 and CDR2 from the germline V gene are GTSNPN and SVGIG (reference sequence). CDR3 residues: CAWNGRSYNEQFF. The CDR3 DNA reads as TGTGCCTGGAACGGGAGGTCCTACAATGAGCAGTTCTTC.

The genes are TRBV18 and TRBJ2-5, with a weak D call TRBD2 (6 bases). Germline V gene lookup returns CDR1 KGHSH and CDR2 LQKENI. This CDR3 is built from 14 residues. V dropped 3 bases and J dropped 5 bases, with 13 bases sitting between them. The CDR3 sequence is CASSPGTARETQYF. The CDR3 region has the DNA TGTGCCAGCTCACCGGGGACTGCCAGGGAGACCCAGTACTTC. Complete variable domain (other parts from reference TRBV18 and TRBJ2-5): NAGVMQNPRHLVRRRGQEARLRCSPMKGHSHVYWYRQLPEEGLKFMVYLQKENIIDESGMPKERFSAEFPKEGPSILRIQQVVRGDSAAYFCASSPGTARETQYFGPGTRLLVL.

The V and J genes are TRBV25-1 and TRBJ2-4; 7 bases line up with TRBD1. CDR3 length: 12 residues. Germline CDR1 reads MGHDK; CDR2 reads SYGVNS. Trimming cost V 6 bases and J 7 bases; bases outside gene matches: 3. DNA of the CDR3: TGTGCCAGCAGGGAGACAGGGAACATTCAGTACTTC. Amino acids: CASRETGNIQYF.

The V call is TRBV9, the J call TRBJ1-6; the D gene is possibly TRBD1 (5 bases). The CDR3 consists of 15 residues. The germline CDR1 and CDR2 sequences are SGDLS and YYNGEE. Trimming took off 4 bases at V and 9 bases at J, with 17 bases between the two ends. CDR3 nucleotide sequence: TGTGCCAGCAGCCCTTCAGGACATGATACTTCACCCCTCCACTTT. Its protein product is CASSPSGHDTSPLHF.

The chain uses TRBV30 and TRBJ1-1, with D possibly being TRBD1 (5 bases). Germline CDR1 reads GTSNPN; CDR2 reads SVGIG (reference sequence). The CDR3 spans 12 residues. The ends were cut back, 0 bases at V and 10 bases at J, with 12 bases in the middle. The CDR3 DNA follows: TGTGCCTGGAGTGTACAAGGGGTTGGAGCTTTCTTT. Encoded protein: CAWSVQGVGAFF.